This T cell receptor beta chain was retrieved from a study of blood T cell repertoires in COVID-19. Across the whole study: The cDNA or gDNA used as material had been derived from T cells, B-cell-depleted T cells, or PBMCs.

Original data processing: Researchers report that nucleated cell counts were estimated from reference gene primer amplification. Repertoires were generated with immunoSEQ multiplex PCR, while TCRdb's copy carries only in-frame clones and drops some. V and J calls and clone size come straight from that table; D and trimming were deduced from the DNA. The table has 70,000 or so clones, around 90% seen once. This clone has only one observation. The length of the CDR3 is 17 residues. Germline CDR1 is KGHDR and CDR2 is SFDVKD. V lost 3 bases and J lost 7; bases outside the gene matches: 8. The specimen was peripheral blood. The clonotype was recovered from a woman between 18 and 29 years old with acute or convalescent COVID-19. This chain joins TRBV24-1 and TRBJ2-1; 13 bases line up with TRBD2. As DNA, the CDR3 is TGTGCCACCAGTGATGGGGGACTAGCGGGAACTAAGAATGAGCAGTTCTTC. It yields the protein CATSDGGLAGTKNEQFF.